This T cell receptor beta chain was found in a study of read filtering for tumor transcriptome and immune sequencing. Study background: R-ISS stage counts were under 10 for I, about 17 for II, six or seven for III. Per sample, TCR-region reads ranged about 4 to 11 million by IR-seq, roughly 75 to 1273 by RNA-seq.

The library was built from 400 to 500 ng RNA with molecular barcoded adaptors for alpha/delta and beta/gamma chains. MiXCR, applied by TCRdb to the reads, yields one record per CDR3 protein. Of approximately 57,000 distinct CDR3 sequences listed, around 12% are singletons. V was clipped by 5 bases and J by 4 bases; unmatched bases: 8. CDR1 and CDR2 (germline): SGHTA, FQGNSA. This CDR3 region has 14 residues. This clonotype was seen more than once but under ten times. The sequenced sample was a population of CD138-negative cells sorted from bone marrow. The source is a donor older than 35 with multiple myeloma. The chain joins TRBV7-2 to TRBJ2-7; 7 nucleotides line up with TRBD1. The CDR3 here is CASSKTGTEYEQYF. CDR3 coding DNA: TGTGCCAGCAGCAAAACCGGGACAGAATACGAGCAGTACTTC.